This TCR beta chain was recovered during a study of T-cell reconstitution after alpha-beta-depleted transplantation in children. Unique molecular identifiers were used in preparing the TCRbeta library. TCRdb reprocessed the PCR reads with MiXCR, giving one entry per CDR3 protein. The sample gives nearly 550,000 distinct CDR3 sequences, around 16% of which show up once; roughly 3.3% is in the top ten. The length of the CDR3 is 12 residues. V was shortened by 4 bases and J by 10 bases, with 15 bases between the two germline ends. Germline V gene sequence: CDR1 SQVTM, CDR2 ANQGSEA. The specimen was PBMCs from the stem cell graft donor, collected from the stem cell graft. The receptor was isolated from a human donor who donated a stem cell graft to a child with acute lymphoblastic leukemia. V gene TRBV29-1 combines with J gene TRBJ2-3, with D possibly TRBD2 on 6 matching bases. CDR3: CSVVGGNRAQYF. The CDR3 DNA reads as TGCAGCGTTGTGGGAGGTAACCGGGCGCAGTATTTT.